The 22 T cell receptor beta chains below come from one sample, sequenced in a study of vaccination effects on CD4 cells after COVID-19. Sequencing was preceded by expansion of antigen-specific CD4+ T cells with viral peptide pools in the ViraFEST assay. A 10-day culture period preceded the isolation of CD4+ T cells. No antigen is known for these receptors. The protocol was immunoSEQ multiplex PCR, while the TCRdb copy is restricted to in-frame clones and leaves out a portion. The sample consists of 50,000 to 75,000 clones, 81% of them appearing once. Material: CD4+ T cells from PBMCs cultured with HCoV-229E spike peptides, obtained before COVID-19 vaccination. These receptors were collected from a human donor who received a COVID-19 vaccine.

This clone was observed a few times. The rearrangement links TRBV5-1 to TRBJ1-5, with D possibly matching TRBD1 (6 bases). The V and J ends lost 0 bases and 8 bases respectively, with 18 bases between them. Germline assignment: CDR1 SGHRS and CDR2 YFSETQ. This CDR3 has 16 amino acids. CDR3 amino acids: CASSLEGTSQGEPQHF. In nucleotides, the CDR3 is TGCGCCAGCAGCTTGGAAGGGACATCCCAGGGAGAGCCCCAGCATTTT.

V is TRBV5-4 and J is TRBJ1-1, with a weak D call TRBD1 (6 bases). Germline V CDR1 and CDR2: SGHNT, YYREEE (reference sequence). V lost 4 bases, J lost 5 bases, and 15 bases lay in between. This CDR3 is built from 14 residues. The chain's CDR3 is CASSGKGQLTEAFF. CDR3 nucleotides: TGTGCCAGCAGCGGGAAAGGACAGTTGACTGAAGCTTTCTTT.

This chain uses TRBV6-5 with TRBJ2-7; a possible D gene is TRBD2 (5 bases). V lost 0 bases and J 5 bases, leaving 14 bases between the germline ends. The CDR3 is 15 residues long. Germline-derived CDR1 and CDR2 are MNHEY and SVGAGI. The CDR3, as DNA: TGTGCCAGCAGTTACTCGAGGTCCGGGGTCGACGAGCAGTACGTC. This codes for CASSYSRSGVDEQYV.

This sequence joins TRBV19 and TRBJ1-2; D gene unclear. This CDR3 is 16 amino acids long. V was pared by 3 bases and J by 4 bases, with 18 bases between. Germline V gives CDR1 LNHDA, CDR2 SQIVND (reference sequence). The CDR3: CASSITRLSRAYGYTF. The DNA of the CDR3 is TGTGCCAGTAGTATTACAAGGCTCTCTAGAGCCTATGGCTACACCTTC.

The genes are TRBV4-3 and TRBJ1-2; D remains ambiguous. Germline loops: CDR1 LGHNA, CDR2 YSLEER. The CDR3 runs to 15 residues. V was trimmed by 0 bases and J by 3 bases, leaving 11 bases between them. DNA for the CDR3: TGCGCCAGCAGCCAAGAGGGCCCCCTGGACTATGGCTACACCTTC. Translating it yields CASSQEGPLDYGYTF.

The chain links TRBV2 to TRBJ1-5; weak D call: TRBD1 (6 bases). V lost 2 bases to trimming and J lost 5 bases, with 10 bases between them. In germline, CDR1 is SNHLY, CDR2 FYNNEI. The CDR3 extends over 14 amino acids. The DNA for the CDR3 is TGTGCCAGCAGTGAAAATGGGGGCCATCAGCCCCAGCATTTT. It specifies CASSENGGHQPQHF. Variable domain in full (rest from reference TRBV2 and TRBJ1-5): EPEVTQTPSHQVTQMGQEVILRCVPISNHLYFYWYRQILGQKVEFLVSFYNNEISEKSEIFDDQFSVERPDGSNFTLKIRSTKLEDSAMYFCASSENGGHQPQHFGDGTRLSIL.

This chain links TRBV29-1 with TRBJ1-3; weak D call: TRBD1 (5 bases). Trimming removed 4 bases from V and 0 bases from J, with 10 bases in between. Germline-derived CDR1 and CDR2 are SQVTM and ANQGSEA. This CDR3 region has 14 residues. The DNA of the CDR3 is TGCAGCGTTGGTCAGGGAGTCTCTGGAAACACCATATATTTT. This codes for CSVGQGVSGNTIYF. Full variable domain (rest looked up from reference TRBV29-1 and TRBJ1-3): SAVISQKPSRDICQRGTSLTIQCQVDSQVTMMFWYRQQPGQSLTLIATANQGSEATYESGFVIDKFPISRPNLTFSTLTVSNMSPEDSSIYLCSVGQGVSGNTIYFGEGSWLTVV.

The chain joins TRBV14 to TRBJ2-5, with 9 positions matching TRBD1. CDR1 is SGHDN, CDR2 FVKESK, per germline. V lost 8 bases to trimming and J lost 4 bases; unmatched junction nucleotides: 11. This CDR3 has 15 residues. Here the CDR3 reads CASQITGTGRETQYF. In DNA, the CDR3 is TGTGCCAGCCAGATAACCGGGACAGGGAGAGAGACCCAGTACTTC.

The gene calls are TRBV15 and TRBJ1-1, with D possibly being TRBD1 (5 bases). This CDR3 has 14 amino acids. The V end lost 7 bases, the J end lost 10 bases, and 22 bases lay between the germline ends. In germline, CDR1 is LNHNV, CDR2 YYDKDF (reference sequence). The CDR3 spells CATIRGQTGGGAFF. CDR3 coding DNA: TGTGCCACCATTCGTGGGCAGACGGGCGGGGGAGCTTTCTTT.

The table lists this clone with a few counts. The gene calls are TRBV3-1 (or the pseudogene TRBV3-2) and TRBJ1-4; 7 nucleotides align to TRBD1. The CDR3 contains 16 residues. Germline V gives CDR1 LGHDT, CDR2 YNNKEL (reference sequence). Trimming took 5 bases from V and 11 from J; bases not matched to a gene: 17. The CDR3 bases are TGTGCCAGCAGCGGGGACAGTCCCACTCTTTTTGGGAAACTGTTTTTT. Amino acid sequence: CASSGDSPTLFGKLFF.

The rearrangement links TRBV5-1 to TRBJ1-5, with TRBD1 matching 9 bases. The junction had 9 bases not matched to a gene; V was cut back by 5 bases and J by 6 bases. The CDR3 sequence is 15 residues long. Germline CDR1 SGHRS, CDR2 YFSETQ. The CDR3 loop reads CASSLTGGYSQPQHF. Written as DNA, the CDR3 is TGCGCCAGCAGTCTAACAGGGGGCTATAGTCAGCCCCAGCATTTT. Full variable domain (rest looked up from reference TRBV5-1 and TRBJ1-5): KAGVTQTPRYLIKTRGQQVTLSCSPISGHRSVSWYQQTPGQGLQFLFEYFSETQRNKGNFPGRFSGRQFSNSRSEMNVSTLELGDSALYLCASSLTGGYSQPQHFGDGTRLSIL.

J is TRBJ2-7 and V is TRBV27; 7 bases line up with TRBD1. This CDR3 is built from 13 residues. V lost 8 bases to trimming and J lost 5 bases; unmatched junction nucleotides: 9. From germline, CDR1 is MNHEY and CDR2 SMNVEV (reference sequence). The DNA of the CDR3 is TGTGCCAGCGGGTACGCAGGGGGACACGAGCAGTACGTC. Its translation: CASGYAGGHEQYV.

CDR3 sequence: CASSLGRVGTGELFF. The CDR3 DNA is TGCGCCAGCAGCTTGGGGAGGGTAGGAACCGGGGAGCTGTTTTTT. The rearrangement links TRBV5-1 to TRBJ2-2, with a tentative D call TRBD2 (6 bases). This CDR3 spans 15 amino acids. CDR1 and CDR2 from the germline V gene are SGHRS and YFSETQ. With 0 bases removed from V and 5 bases from J, the gap between germline ends came to 11 bases.

The chain combines TRBV27 with TRBJ1-6, with D unresolved. Between the trimmed V and J ends, which lost 1 base and 7 bases, there was a span of 5 bases. The CDR3 has 13 amino acids. Germline assignment: CDR1 MNHEY and CDR2 SMNVEV (reference sequence). CDR3 DNA: TGTGCCAGCAGTTTATATGGGAATTCACCCCTCCACTTT. Translation gives CASSLYGNSPLHF.

V gene TRBV6-6 combines with J gene TRBJ2-5, with 8 bases aligning to TRBD1. Per germline, CDR1 MNHNY and CDR2 SVGAGI (reference sequence). This CDR3 comprises 13 residues. The V and J ends lost 6 bases and 4 bases, in that order; junction bases with no gene match: 4. The CDR3: CASRTTGAETQYF. The CDR3 DNA reads as TGTGCCAGCAGGACGACAGGGGCAGAGACCCAGTACTTC.

The CDR3: CASSFGTSDSYEQYV. Here the CDR3 DNA reads TGCGCCAGCAGCTTCGGGACTAGTGACTCCTACGAGCAGTACGTC. The chain has TRBV5-1 and TRBJ2-7; 8 nucleotides match TRBD2. From germline, CDR1 is SGHRS and CDR2 YFSETQ. After removal of 2 bases from V and 0 bases from J, the junction contained 4 bases not matched to a gene. This CDR3 contains 15 residues.

This clone has a handful of counts. This chain connects TRBV7-3 to TRBJ2-6; D might be TRBD2 (7 bases). This CDR3 contains 15 residues. Germline CDR1 reads SGHTA; CDR2 reads FQGTGA. The V and J ends lost 5 bases and 2 bases respectively, with 10 bases between them. Written as DNA, the CDR3 is TGTGCCAGCAGCGAGGGGGGGCCTGGGGCCAACGTCCTGACTTTC. It is translated as CASSEGGPGANVLTF.

This rearrangement joins TRBV28 to TRBJ1-4; tentatively, D is TRBD1 (5 bases). This CDR3 has 15 residues. Germline V lookup: CDR1 MDHEN, CDR2 SYDVKM. The ends were cut back, 5 bases at V and 5 bases at J, with 15 bases in the middle. DNA of the CDR3: TGTGCCAGCAGTCCCGGAGGTAGGGGAAATGAAAAACTGTTTTTT. Translation gives CASSPGGRGNEKLFF.

V is TRBV7-9 and J is TRBJ2-2, with D maybe TRBD2 (5 bases). Trimming removed 8 bases from V and 0 bases from J, with 13 bases in between. The germline V gene encodes CDR1 SEHNR and CDR2 FQNEAQ (reference sequence). CDR3 size: 15 residues. The CDR3 here is CASHPLGANTGELFF. The CDR3 bases are TGTGCCAGCCATCCACTAGGAGCGAACACCGGGGAGCTGTTTTTT. Looking up the rest from reference TRBV7-9 and TRBJ2-2 gives the full variable domain: DTGVSQNPRHKITKRGQNVTFRCDPISEHNRLYWYRQTLGQGPEFLTYFQNEAQLEKSRLLSDRFSAERPKGSFSTLEIQRTEQGDSAMYLCASHPLGANTGELFFGEGSRLTVL.

The CDR3 nucleotides read TGTGCCAGCAGCTTGGCGGGGGTCCAGTATGGCTACACCTTC. Amino acids: CASSLAGVQYGYTF. This chain connects TRBV5-4 to TRBJ1-2; D is perhaps TRBD1 (5 bases). From germline, CDR1 is SGHNT and CDR2 YYREEE (reference sequence). This CDR3 is 14 amino acids long. V gave up 0 bases and J gave up 5 bases, with 11 bases separating them.

This chain joins TRBV6-4 and TRBJ2-7, with a tentative D call TRBD1 (5 bases). CDR3 length: 16 amino acids. The V gene lost 0 bases and the J gene lost 6 bases, with 18 bases spanning the gap. The germline gives CDR1 MRHNA, CDR2 SNTAGT. The CDR3 protein is CASSDSAGLPPGEQYV. In DNA, the CDR3 is TGTGCCAGCAGTGACTCGGCAGGGCTCCCTCCTGGCGAGCAGTACGTC.

V is TRBV6-5 and J is TRBJ2-5, with D possibly matching TRBD2 (6 bases). Germline loops: CDR1 MNHEY, CDR2 SVGAGI. Trimming left V 6 bases short and J 1 base short, with 6 bases between. This CDR3 is 12 amino acids long. The CDR3 region is CASRGGQETQYF. The CDR3 nucleotides read TGTGCCAGCAGGGGGGGCCAAGAGACCCAGTACTTC.